The rows below give T cell receptor beta chains drawn from one sample of a study of blood T cell repertoires in COVID-19. Sequenced by immunoSEQ multiplex PCR; TCRdb stores in-frame clones only, minus some. The sample consists of about 360,000 clones, 70% to 90% of them appearing once. Sequencing used peripheral blood. Receptors originate from a woman aged 55-69 years with COVID-19, enrolled during active disease. The CDR3 runs from the conserved cysteine through the conserved F or W. The order of the fields is D gene, V gene, clone size, J gene, CDR3 DNA, CDR3 protein. The D gene is left open where the match is weak. Clone size, where shown, is once, few, many, or a class for clones that have expanded.

D gene: -; V gene: TRBV5-8; clone size: -; J gene: TRBJ1-3; CDR3 DNA: TGTGCCAGCAGCTTGGGGAGCCGTCCTGGAAACACCATATATTTT; CDR3 protein: CASSLGSRPGNTIYF
D gene: TRBD2; V gene: TRBV14; clone size: -; J gene: TRBJ2-3; CDR3 DNA: TGTGCCAGCACCCCACTAGCGGGGAGAGGTAGAGATACGCAGTATTTT; CDR3 protein: CASTPLAGRGRDTQYF
D gene: TRBD1; V gene: TRBV11-3; clone size: -; J gene: TRBJ2-2; CDR3 DNA: TGTGCCAGCAGCTCCGACAGGGTTGGGCGGACCGGGGAGCTGTTTTTT; CDR3 protein: CASSSDRVGRTGELFF
D gene: -; V gene: TRBV10-1; clone size: -; J gene: TRBJ2-1; CDR3 DNA: TGCGCCAGCAGTGAGTCGCCGGGGGTCTCCTACAATGAGCAGTTCTTC; CDR3 protein: CASSESPGVSYNEQFF
D gene: -; V gene: TRBV9; clone size: -; J gene: TRBJ1-6; CDR3 DNA: TGTGCCAGCAGCGGTGATAAGTATACTTCAAATAATTCACCCCTCCACTTT; CDR3 protein: CASSGDKYTSNNSPLHF
D gene: -; V gene: TRBV9; clone size: -; J gene: TRBJ1-1; CDR3 DNA: TGTGCCAGCAGCCCAGCTGGGGGCAGGGGCGTAGCTTTCTTT; CDR3 protein: CASSPAGGRGVAFF
D gene: TRBD1; V gene: TRBV5-8; clone size: -; J gene: TRBJ2-1; CDR3 DNA: TGTGCCAGCAGGTCACCGAGACGGGACAGGTACAATGAGCAGTTCTTC; CDR3 protein: CASRSPRRDRYNEQFF
D gene: TRBD1; V gene: TRBV14; clone size: -; J gene: TRBJ1-3; CDR3 DNA: TGTGCCAGCACCCCGGGACAGACCTCTGGAAACACCATATATTTT; CDR3 protein: CASTPGQTSGNTIYF
D gene: TRBD1; V gene: TRBV2; clone size: -; J gene: TRBJ2-1; CDR3 DNA: TGTGCCAGGGAATTGTCCGGGACAGGGTACAATGAGCAGTTCTTC; CDR3 protein: CARELSGTGYNEQFF
D gene: TRBD1; V gene: TRBV2; clone size: -; J gene: TRBJ1-6; CDR3 DNA: TGTGCCAGCAGTGAGCCGGACAGGGAGGCAATCTCACCCCTCCACTTT; CDR3 protein: CASSEPDREAISPLHF
D gene: -; V gene: TRBV7-2; clone size: -; J gene: TRBJ2-2; CDR3 DNA: TGTGCCAGCAGCTTACTTAACGGGGGTACCGGGGAGCTGTTTTTT; CDR3 protein: CASSLLNGGTGELFF
D gene: -; V gene: TRBV5-4; clone size: -; J gene: TRBJ2-3; CDR3 DNA: TGTGCCAGCAGCTTGGCCGTGACAGTAGATACGCAGTATTTT; CDR3 protein: CASSLAVTVDTQYF
D gene: TRBD1; V gene: TRBV6-5; clone size: -; J gene: TRBJ1-1; CDR3 DNA: TGTGCCAGCAGTTCCGGACAGGGGGGAAGGACTGAAGCTTTCTTT; CDR3 protein: CASSSGQGGRTEAFF
D gene: -; V gene: TRBV9; clone size: -; J gene: TRBJ1-2; CDR3 DNA: TGTGCCGGACTTACAAGAATTAAGAGGGGCTACACCTTC; CDR3 protein: CAGLTRIKRGYTF
D gene: -; V gene: TRBV4-1; clone size: -; J gene: TRBJ2-7; CDR3 DNA: TGCGCCAGCAGTCAAACCGGGATCTTCTCCTACGAGCAGTACTTC; CDR3 protein: CASSQTGIFSYEQYF
D gene: TRBD2; V gene: TRBV7-3; clone size: -; J gene: TRBJ2-5; CDR3 DNA: TGTGCCAGCAGCCCCGGGGCCCGCGGGGGGACCCAGTACTTC; CDR3 protein: CASSPGARGGTQYF
D gene: -; V gene: TRBV18; clone size: -; J gene: TRBJ1-5; CDR3 DNA: TGTGCCAGCTCACCACGGGGGGGAATCAATCAGCCCCAGCATTTT; CDR3 protein: CASSPRGGINQPQHF
D gene: -; V gene: TRBV7-3; clone size: -; J gene: TRBJ1-1; CDR3 DNA: TGTGCCAGCAGCTCGGACGGGGGGTACACTGAAGCTTTCTTT; CDR3 protein: CASSSDGGYTEAFF
D gene: -; V gene: TRBV6-5; clone size: -; J gene: TRBJ2-7; CDR3 DNA: TGTGCCAGCAGTACCCGGGACTGGGAGCAGTACTTC; CDR3 protein: CASSTRDWEQYF
D gene: -; V gene: TRBV6-5; clone size: -; J gene: TRBJ1-1; CDR3 DNA: TGTGCCAGCAGTTACAATTCAGGGAGGGCTGAAGCTTTCTTT; CDR3 protein: CASSYNSGRAEAFF
D gene: -; V gene: TRBV4-2; clone size: -; J gene: TRBJ2-5; CDR3 DNA: TGTGCCAGCAGCCAAGATGGTCGGCCAGGGAGGGAGACCCAGTACTTC; CDR3 protein: CASSQDGRPGRETQYF
D gene: -; V gene: TRBV18; clone size: -; J gene: TRBJ1-4; CDR3 DNA: TGTGCCAGCTCACCAGATAGAAGCTCAACTAATGAAAAACTGTTTTTT; CDR3 protein: CASSPDRSSTNEKLFF
D gene: -; V gene: TRBV6-5; clone size: -; J gene: TRBJ1-4; CDR3 DNA: TGTGCCAGCAGGACCTTAGACCGGAGGGAAAAACTGTTTTTT; CDR3 protein: CASRTLDRREKLFF
D gene: TRBD1; V gene: TRBV10-3; clone size: -; J gene: TRBJ2-3; CDR3 DNA: TGTGCCATCAGTGGGGGACAGGGAACAGATACGCAGTATTTT; CDR3 protein: CAISGGQGTDTQYF
D gene: TRBD1; V gene: TRBV30; clone size: -; J gene: TRBJ1-2; CDR3 DNA: TGTGCCTGGAGTGGAACTTGGACAGGGCTTCGATATGGCTACACCTTC; CDR3 protein: CAWSGTWTGLRYGYTF
D gene: TRBD1; V gene: TRBV9; clone size: -; J gene: TRBJ1-1; CDR3 DNA: TGTGCCAGCAGCGCCAGACAGGGCGGGAATGAAGCTTTCTTT; CDR3 protein: CASSARQGGNEAFF
D gene: TRBD2; V gene: TRBV27; clone size: -; J gene: TRBJ2-1; CDR3 DNA: TGTGCCAGCAGTTTGACTAGCGGGGGGGCCTACAATGAGCAGTTCTTC; CDR3 protein: CASSLTSGGAYNEQFF
D gene: TRBD1; V gene: TRBV6-5; clone size: -; J gene: TRBJ1-6; CDR3 DNA: TGTGCCAGCAGTTACCCCCCTGGACAGGTGAATTCACCCCTCCACTTT; CDR3 protein: CASSYPPGQVNSPLHF
D gene: -; V gene: TRBV3-1/TRBV3-2; clone size: -; J gene: TRBJ1-4; CDR3 DNA: TGTGCCAGCAGCCCCTCGCGGGGCGGGAGCGCTAATGAAAAACTGTTTTTT; CDR3 protein: CASSPSRGGSANEKLFF
D gene: -; V gene: TRBV19; clone size: -; J gene: TRBJ1-6; CDR3 DNA: TGTGCCAGTACTGTGGGCCACTCCTATAATTCACCCCTCCACTTT; CDR3 protein: CASTVGHSYNSPLHF
D gene: -; V gene: TRBV3-1/TRBV3-2; clone size: -; J gene: TRBJ2-5; CDR3 DNA: TGTGCCAGCAGCCAAGGGGCAGGAGGGGTTTGGGAGACCCAGTACTTC; CDR3 protein: CASSQGAGGVWETQYF
D gene: -; V gene: TRBV19; clone size: -; J gene: TRBJ1-1; CDR3 DNA: TGTGCCAGTAGTATAGATCAGGGGTACACTGAAGCTTTCTTT; CDR3 protein: CASSIDQGYTEAFF
D gene: -; V gene: TRBV2; clone size: -; J gene: TRBJ1-5; CDR3 DNA: TGTGCCAGCAGTGAAATCGGGGGAGATCGGCCCCAGCATTTT; CDR3 protein: CASSEIGGDRPQHF
D gene: TRBD1; V gene: TRBV12-3/TRBV12-4; clone size: -; J gene: TRBJ2-7; CDR3 DNA: TGTGCCAGCAGCATGGGACAGAAGTACGAGCAGTACTTC; CDR3 protein: CASSMGQKYEQYF
D gene: TRBD1; V gene: TRBV18; clone size: -; J gene: TRBJ2-7; CDR3 DNA: TGTGCCAGCTCACCACCGGCGACAGGGGGACTCTACGAGCAGTACTTC; CDR3 protein: CASSPPATGGLYEQYF
D gene: TRBD1; V gene: TRBV27; clone size: few; J gene: TRBJ2-7; CDR3 DNA: TGTGCCAGCAGTTCAAACAGGGGATACGAGCAGTACTTC; CDR3 protein: CASSSNRGYEQYF
D gene: TRBD1; V gene: TRBV5-5; clone size: -; J gene: TRBJ1-5; CDR3 DNA: TGTGCCAGCAGCTGGGGTCCGGGACAGGGTAATCAGCCCCAGCATTTT; CDR3 protein: CASSWGPGQGNQPQHF
D gene: TRBD1; V gene: TRBV23-1; clone size: -; J gene: TRBJ2-6; CDR3 DNA: TGCGCCAGCAGTCAATCGGGGGCCCGGACAGGGCCAGATACTGGGGCCAACGTCCTGACTTTC; CDR3 protein: CASSQSGARTGPDTGANVLTF
D gene: -; V gene: TRBV5-1; clone size: -; J gene: TRBJ2-7; CDR3 DNA: TGCGCCAGCACTATAGCCGGGGAGCAGTACTTC; CDR3 protein: CASTIAGEQYF
D gene: TRBD2; V gene: TRBV19; clone size: -; J gene: TRBJ2-1; CDR3 DNA: TGTGCCAGTAGTATAGATTCCCGGACTAGCGGTCTATTCTCTAATGAGCAGTTCTTC; CDR3 protein: CASSIDSRTSGLFSNEQFF
D gene: -; V gene: TRBV7-9; clone size: -; J gene: TRBJ1-2; CDR3 DNA: TGTGCCAGCAGGCTAGGAGGGGTCGAAGGCTACACCTTC; CDR3 protein: CASRLGGVEGYTF
D gene: TRBD1; V gene: TRBV2; clone size: -; J gene: TRBJ1-5; CDR3 DNA: TGTGCCAGCAGCCCCGACAGGGGATGGAATCAGCCCCAGCATTTT; CDR3 protein: CASSPDRGWNQPQHF
D gene: TRBD2; V gene: TRBV19; clone size: -; J gene: TRBJ2-7; CDR3 DNA: TGTGCCAGTAGTCCCCTCAAAAATAGCGGGGGGGCCTCCTACGAGCAGTACTTC; CDR3 protein: CASSPLKNSGGASYEQYF
D gene: TRBD1; V gene: TRBV4-1; clone size: few; J gene: TRBJ2-3; CDR3 DNA: TGCGCCAGCAGCCCCGACAGGGAAGGGACAGATACGCAGTATTTT; CDR3 protein: CASSPDREGTDTQYF
D gene: TRBD2; V gene: TRBV13; clone size: -; J gene: TRBJ2-7; CDR3 DNA: TGTGCCAGCAGCTTATCTTGGCGGGGGAGGGCTAAAAAGCAGTACTTC; CDR3 protein: CASSLSWRGRAKKQYF
D gene: TRBD1; V gene: TRBV9; clone size: -; J gene: TRBJ2-7; CDR3 DNA: TGTGCCAGCAGCGACGGGACAGCTCTACGGGAGCAGTACTTC; CDR3 protein: CASSDGTALREQYF
D gene: -; V gene: TRBV5-6; clone size: few; J gene: TRBJ1-1; CDR3 DNA: TGTGCCAGCAGCTTCAATGAGGGAGCTCCTGAAGCTTTCTTT; CDR3 protein: CASSFNEGAPEAFF
D gene: TRBD1; V gene: TRBV9; clone size: once; J gene: TRBJ1-1; CDR3 DNA: TGTGCCAGCAGCGCAGATACAGGGGGTGCTTTCTTT; CDR3 protein: CASSADTGGAFF
D gene: TRBD1; V gene: TRBV11-1; clone size: -; J gene: TRBJ2-7; CDR3 DNA: TGTGCCAGCAGCTTTTCCCGCGGCAGGGGGTCCGAGCAGTACTTC; CDR3 protein: CASSFSRGRGSEQYF
D gene: -; V gene: TRBV30; clone size: -; J gene: TRBJ2-3; CDR3 DNA: TGTGCCTGGAAGGCGGAGGGCTCAGATACGCAGTATTTT; CDR3 protein: CAWKAEGSDTQYF
D gene: -; V gene: TRBV4-1; clone size: -; J gene: TRBJ1-2; CDR3 DNA: TGCGCCAGCAGCCCTTCCAAGGTAGGCGGGGAGGGCTACACCTTC; CDR3 protein: CASSPSKVGGEGYTF
D gene: -; V gene: TRBV19; clone size: few; J gene: TRBJ1-5; CDR3 DNA: TGTGCCAGTAGTATTATCGGGTACAATCAGCCCCAGCATTTT; CDR3 protein: CASSIIGYNQPQHF
D gene: -; V gene: TRBV9; clone size: -; J gene: TRBJ2-1; CDR3 DNA: TGTGCCAGCAGCGAATACCGGGACATCGGGGCTCGGGAGCAGTTCTTC; CDR3 protein: CASSEYRDIGAREQFF
D gene: TRBD1; V gene: TRBV20-1; clone size: -; J gene: TRBJ1-6; CDR3 DNA: TGCAGTGCTAGTGTTTCGGCAGGGGGAGATAATTCACCCCTCCACTTT; CDR3 protein: CSASVSAGGDNSPLHF
D gene: -; V gene: TRBV6-5; clone size: -; J gene: TRBJ1-2; CDR3 DNA: TGTGCCAGCATGCTATCGGCTCCAGGTGGCTACACCTTC; CDR3 protein: CASMLSAPGGYTF